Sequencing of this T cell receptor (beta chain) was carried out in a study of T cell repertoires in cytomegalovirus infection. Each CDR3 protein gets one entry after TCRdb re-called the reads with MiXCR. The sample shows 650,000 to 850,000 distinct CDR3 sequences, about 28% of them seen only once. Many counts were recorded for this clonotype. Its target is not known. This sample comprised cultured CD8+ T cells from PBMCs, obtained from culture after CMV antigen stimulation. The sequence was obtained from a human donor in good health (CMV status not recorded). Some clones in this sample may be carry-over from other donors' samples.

CDR3 in DNA: TGTGCCAGCAGCTTAGGGGGGTGGGGAATTGAACAGCCCCAGCATTTT. This codes for CASSLGGWGIEQPQHF. V usage is TRBV7-2 and J usage is TRBJ1-5; D perhaps matches TRBD1 (5 bases). Germline CDR1 is SGHTA and CDR2 is FQGNSA. V dropped 1 base and J dropped 7 bases, with 17 bases sitting between them. CDR3 length: 16 amino acids.